Listed below are T cell receptor beta chains from one sample, sequenced in a study of blood T cells in healthy people across ages. TCRdb redid the calling of the 5' RACE reads with MiXCR, one entry per CDR3 protein. The top ten hold about a fifth of the sample, which has 650,000 to 950,000 distinct CDR3 sequences, 44% seen once. Sequences were obtained from blood. These receptors were collected from a man aged 55 to 70 in good health. CDR3s include the opening cysteine and the closing phenylalanine or tryptophan. D genes are given only for firm matches. The listing skips clone size in some rows; elsewhere it reads once, few, many or a size class.

j_call: TRBJ1-6; d_call: NA; v_call: TRBV25-1; clone_size: few; cdr3_aa: CASSEFINRRGQSNSPLHF; cdr3_nt: TGTGCCAGCAGTGAATTTATAAATCGCCGCGGACAAAGTAATTCACCCCTCCACTTT
j_call: TRBJ2-3; d_call: TRBD2; v_call: TRBV20-1; clone_size: few; cdr3_aa: CSANKRGKPTDTQYF; cdr3_nt: TGCAGTGCTAATAAGCGGGGCAAGCCCACAGATACGCAGTATTTT
j_call: TRBJ1-1; d_call: NA; v_call: TRBV2; clone_size: NA; cdr3_aa: CASSDKNTEAFF; cdr3_nt: TGTGCCAGCAGTGACAAGAACACTGAAGCTTTCTTT
j_call: TRBJ1-5; d_call: NA; v_call: TRBV30; clone_size: NA; cdr3_aa: CAWSAGRSNQPQHF; cdr3_nt: TGTGCCTGGAGTGCGGGCCGAAGCAATCAGCCCCAGCATTTT
j_call: TRBJ2-1; d_call: NA; v_call: TRBV7-3; clone_size: NA; cdr3_aa: CASSLSGARGSNEQFF; cdr3_nt: TGTGCCAGCAGCTTATCTGGGGCGAGAGGTAGTAATGAGCAGTTCTTC
j_call: TRBJ2-7; d_call: NA; v_call: TRBV6-2/TRBV6-3; clone_size: few; cdr3_aa: CASSYRDGAYEQYF; cdr3_nt: TGTGCCAGCAGTTATCGAGACGGAGCTTACGAGCAGTACTTC
j_call: TRBJ1-5; d_call: NA; v_call: TRBV10-3; clone_size: NA; cdr3_aa: CAISVGGPNQPQHF; cdr3_nt: TGTGCCATCAGTGTAGGAGGGCCCAATCAGCCCCAGCATTTT
j_call: TRBJ1-2; d_call: NA; v_call: TRBV27; clone_size: NA; cdr3_aa: CASSLVRGRSSGYTF; cdr3_nt: TGTGCCAGCAGTTTGGTTCGGGGGCGCTCGAGTGGCTACACCTTC
j_call: TRBJ2-3; d_call: NA; v_call: TRBV7-3; clone_size: few; cdr3_aa: CASSMGPSDTQYF; cdr3_nt: TGTGCCAGCAGCATGGGACCTTCAGATACGCAGTATTTT
j_call: TRBJ2-1; d_call: TRBD1; v_call: TRBV2; clone_size: NA; cdr3_aa: CASTADRANEQFF; cdr3_nt: TGTGCCAGCACCGCGGACAGGGCAAATGAGCAGTTCTTC
j_call: TRBJ2-2; d_call: TRBD1; v_call: TRBV29-1; clone_size: NA; cdr3_aa: CSVEGDRGTGELFF; cdr3_nt: TGCAGCGTTGAGGGGGACAGGGGCACCGGGGAGCTGTTTTTT
j_call: TRBJ1-1; d_call: TRBD1; v_call: TRBV5-1; clone_size: few; cdr3_aa: CASSRGTGPRNTEAFF; cdr3_nt: TGCGCCAGCAGCCGAGGGACAGGGCCGAGGAACACTGAAGCTTTCTTT
j_call: TRBJ2-1; d_call: NA; v_call: TRBV5-1; clone_size: few; cdr3_aa: CASSPGTGSHYNEQFF; cdr3_nt: TGCGCCAGCAGCCCCGGTACAGGGTCCCACTACAATGAGCAGTTCTTC